A selection of T cell receptor beta chains follows, all from one sample in a study of shared clonotypes between healthy human individuals. Sequencing used immunoSEQ multiplex PCR; TCRdb keeps in-frame clones, though not all of them. The sample has around 2,100,000 clones; roughly 94% are singletons. Sample: naive CD8+ T cells sorted from blood. Receptors were obtained from a man aged 18 to 29 in good health. Each CDR3 is given with its conserved first and last residue. D genes are given only for firm matches.

V: TRBV4-1; D: TRBD2; J: TRBJ2-7; CDR3: CASSQGSRLAGDEQYF
V: TRBV29-1; D: TRBD2; J: TRBJ2-5; CDR3: CSVEGTSGFQETQYF
V: TRBV13; D: NA; J: TRBJ2-1; CDR3: CASSFGGDNEQFF
V: TRBV5-4; D: TRBD1; J: TRBJ2-4; CDR3: CASSLAGTGGTKNIQYF
V: TRBV11-2; D: NA; J: TRBJ2-7; CDR3: CASSLDGRYGRDEQYF
V: TRBV16; D: NA; J: TRBJ2-5; CDR3: CASSPGGGAQETQYF
V: TRBV28; D: TRBD1; J: TRBJ1-5; CDR3: CASSLLGGEVNQPQHF
V: TRBV7-2; D: NA; J: TRBJ2-4; CDR3: CASSFFPPASLPKNIQYF
V: TRBV2; D: NA; J: TRBJ2-2; CDR3: CASSRSAVTGRNTGELFF
V: TRBV28; D: NA; J: TRBJ1-5; CDR3: CASTPGGVQPQHF
V: TRBV7-8; D: NA; J: TRBJ2-5; CDR3: CVSSHPSGRRYQETQYF
V: TRBV7-9; D: TRBD2; J: TRBJ2-5; CDR3: CASSLELLAGGSRLETQYF
V: TRBV29-1; D: NA; J: NA; CDR3: CSVTGGGSYEQYF
V: TRBV7-8; D: NA; J: TRBJ2-3; CDR3: CASSRWGADTQYF
V: TRBV13; D: NA; J: TRBJ2-5; CDR3: CASSLGGGETQYF
V: TRBV4-1; D: NA; J: TRBJ1-1; CDR3: CAGSHLEGRIEAFF
V: TRBV6-5; D: NA; J: TRBJ1-4; CDR3: CASIPHRWDEGKLFF
V: TRBV5-4; D: NA; J: TRBJ2-1; CDR3: CASTQGGSSYNEQFF
V: TRBV16; D: NA; J: TRBJ2-7; CDR3: CASSQEWVQYF
V: TRBV28; D: TRBD1; J: TRBJ1-3; CDR3: CATRDSASTGNTIYF
V: TRBV4-1; D: NA; J: TRBJ2-2; CDR3: CASSQSVNTGELFF
V: TRBV4-1; D: TRBD1; J: TRBJ1-2; CDR3: CASSQAETGANYGYTF
V: TRBV6-5; D: TRBD1; J: TRBJ1-5; CDR3: CATKGAQPQHF
V: TRBV10-2; D: NA; J: TRBJ2-1; CDR3: CASSEGTNEQFF
V: TRBV14; D: NA; J: TRBJ1-5; CDR3: CASSQDRGFYSNQPQHF
V: TRBV27; D: NA; J: TRBJ2-2; CDR3: CASSFRGTGELFF
V: TRBV4-1; D: NA; J: TRBJ2-6; CDR3: CASSQDSGANVLTF
V: TRBV4-1; D: NA; J: TRBJ2-5; CDR3: CASSQEEDPETQYF
V: TRBV18; D: TRBD2; J: TRBJ2-1; CDR3: CASSPSGPSGAPTSNEQFF
V: TRBV9; D: NA; J: TRBJ1-1; CDR3: CASKWTENTEAFF
V: TRBV27; D: NA; J: TRBJ2-3; CDR3: CASSPVGGRGADTQYF
V: TRBV25-1; D: NA; J: TRBJ2-1; CDR3: CATTSGGEQFF
V: TRBV9; D: NA; J: TRBJ1-3; CDR3: CASSDPVTDSGNTIYF
V: TRBV4-1; D: NA; J: TRBJ1-1; CDR3: CASSPLTGNTEAFF
V: TRBV28; D: TRBD1; J: TRBJ2-1; CDR3: CASSPRDRGLYNEQFF
V: TRBV15; D: NA; J: TRBJ2-1; CDR3: CATSREDYSEQFF
V: TRBV15; D: NA; J: TRBJ1-1; CDR3: CATSPGTPNTEAFF
V: TRBV6-5; D: TRBD2; J: TRBJ2-1; CDR3: CASSYPGLAFNEQFF
V: TRBV4-1; D: TRBD2; J: TRBJ2-7; CDR3: CASSRGLEYEQYF
V: TRBV7-9; D: TRBD2; J: TRBJ2-5; CDR3: CASSLWSSGAQETQYF
V: TRBV7-8; D: NA; J: TRBJ2-1; CDR3: CASSPLGRDSYNEQFF
V: TRBV28; D: TRBD1; J: TRBJ1-1; CDR3: CASSLAGGDTEAFF
V: TRBV10-1; D: NA; J: TRBJ2-4; CDR3: CASSDFGSIQYF
V: TRBV14; D: NA; J: TRBJ2-1; CDR3: CASSPWGDYNEQFF
V: TRBV30; D: NA; J: TRBJ1-6; CDR3: CAWSGHPSSYNSPLHF
V: TRBV11-3; D: NA; J: TRBJ2-7; CDR3: CASSLGGDTYEQYF
V: TRBV7-9; D: NA; J: TRBJ2-4; CDR3: CASSPPGTSILAKNIQYF
V: TRBV5-1; D: TRBD2; J: TRBJ2-7; CDR3: CASSLGPSGSSYEQYF
V: TRBV30; D: TRBD1; J: TRBJ2-7; CDR3: CAWSRGTGGDEQYF
V: TRBV4-1; D: NA; J: TRBJ2-7; CDR3: CASSQEDSYEQYF
V: TRBV7-9; D: NA; J: TRBJ1-3; CDR3: CASSLVVGPLTGNTIYF